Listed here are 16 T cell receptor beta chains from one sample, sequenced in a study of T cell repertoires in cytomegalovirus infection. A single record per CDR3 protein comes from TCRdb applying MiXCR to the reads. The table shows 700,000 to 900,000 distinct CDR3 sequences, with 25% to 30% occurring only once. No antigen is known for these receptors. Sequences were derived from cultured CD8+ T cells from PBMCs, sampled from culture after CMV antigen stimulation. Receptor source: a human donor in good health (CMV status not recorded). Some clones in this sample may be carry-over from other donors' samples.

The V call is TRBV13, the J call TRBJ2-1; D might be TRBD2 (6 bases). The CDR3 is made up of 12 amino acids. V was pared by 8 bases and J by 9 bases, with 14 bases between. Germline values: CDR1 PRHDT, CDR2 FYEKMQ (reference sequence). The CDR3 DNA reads TGTGCCAGCCGAGCGGGTACCTTTGAGCAGTTCTTC. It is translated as CASRAGTFEQFF.

Written as DNA, the CDR3 is TGTGCCAGCAGCTTTCCACCGAAGACAAATTACCAAGAGACCCAGTACTTC. Protein sequence: CASSFPPKTNYQETQYF. The chain links TRBV7-6 to TRBJ2-5; D call uncertain. CDR1 is SGHVS and CDR2 is FNYEAQ in the germline V gene. Deletions cut 3 bases from V and 0 bases from J, with 17 bases between. This CDR3 contains 17 residues.

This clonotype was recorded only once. DNA of the CDR3: TGCGCCAGCAGCCAAGTGGTAGAAATCTATGGCTACACCTTC. Translation gives CASSQVVEIYGYTF. The chain has TRBV4-1 and TRBJ1-2, with no clear D. Germline V CDR1 and CDR2: MGHRA, YSYEKL. V lost 1 base and J lost 4, with 10 bases in between. The CDR3 sequence is 14 residues long.

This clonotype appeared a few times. The CDR3 loop reads CASSWGVPGNTQYF. CDR3 DNA: TGTGCCAGCAGTTGGGGGGTACCCGGAAATACGCAGTATTTT. The rearrangement uses TRBV27 and TRBJ2-3, with D possibly being TRBD2 (6 bases). Trimming cost V 4 bases and J 7 bases, with 15 bases left between them. The length of the CDR3 is 14 residues. The germline gives CDR1 MNHEY, CDR2 SMNVEV (reference sequence).

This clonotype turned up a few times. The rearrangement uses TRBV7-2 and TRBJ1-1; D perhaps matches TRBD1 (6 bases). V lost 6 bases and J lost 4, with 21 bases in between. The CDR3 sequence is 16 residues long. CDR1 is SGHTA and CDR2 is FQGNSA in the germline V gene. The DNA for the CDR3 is TGTGCCAGCAGGCCTACTGGGGGCCGGAGGGGCACTGAAGCTTTCTTT. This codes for CASRPTGGRRGTEAFF.

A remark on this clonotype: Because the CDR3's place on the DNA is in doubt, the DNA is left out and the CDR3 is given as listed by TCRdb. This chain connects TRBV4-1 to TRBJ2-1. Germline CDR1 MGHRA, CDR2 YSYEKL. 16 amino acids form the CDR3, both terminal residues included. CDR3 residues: CASSQEHQVRFGEQFF.

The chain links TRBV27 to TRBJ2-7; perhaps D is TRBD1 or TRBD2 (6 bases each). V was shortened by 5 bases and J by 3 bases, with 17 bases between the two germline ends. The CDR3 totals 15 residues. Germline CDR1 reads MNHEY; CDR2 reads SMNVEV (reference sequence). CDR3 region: CASSLWGDKGYEQYF. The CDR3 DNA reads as TGTGCCAGCAGTCTCTGGGGGGACAAGGGCTACGAGCAGTACTTC.

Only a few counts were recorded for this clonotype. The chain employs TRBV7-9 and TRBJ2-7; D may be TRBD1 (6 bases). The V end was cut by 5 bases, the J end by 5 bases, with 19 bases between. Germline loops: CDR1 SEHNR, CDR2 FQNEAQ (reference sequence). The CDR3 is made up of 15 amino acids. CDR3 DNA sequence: TGTGCCAGCAGCCCCTATCGATCGACAGGTGACGAGCAGTACGTC. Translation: CASSPYRSTGDEQYV.

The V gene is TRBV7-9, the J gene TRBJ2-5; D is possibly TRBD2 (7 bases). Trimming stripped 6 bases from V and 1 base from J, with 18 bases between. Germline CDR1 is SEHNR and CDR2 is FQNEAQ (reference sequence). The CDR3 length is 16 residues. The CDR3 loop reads CASSQSLGGPQETQYF. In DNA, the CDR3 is TGTGCCAGCAGTCAAAGCCTCGGGGGGCCCCAAGAGACCCAGTACTTC.

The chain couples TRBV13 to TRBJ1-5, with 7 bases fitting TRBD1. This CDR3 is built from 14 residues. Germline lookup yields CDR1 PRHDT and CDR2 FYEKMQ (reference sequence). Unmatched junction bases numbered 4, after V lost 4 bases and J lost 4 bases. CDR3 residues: CASSSRGENQPQHF. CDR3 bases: TGTGCCAGCAGCTCCAGGGGGGAGAATCAGCCCCAGCATTTT.

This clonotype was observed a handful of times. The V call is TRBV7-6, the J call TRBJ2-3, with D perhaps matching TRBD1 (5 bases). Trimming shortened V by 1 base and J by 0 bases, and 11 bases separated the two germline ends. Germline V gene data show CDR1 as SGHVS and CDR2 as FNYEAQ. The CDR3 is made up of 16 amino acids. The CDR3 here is CASSLGRDTSTDTQYF. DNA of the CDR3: TGTGCCAGCAGCTTAGGCAGGGATACCAGCACAGATACGCAGTATTTT.

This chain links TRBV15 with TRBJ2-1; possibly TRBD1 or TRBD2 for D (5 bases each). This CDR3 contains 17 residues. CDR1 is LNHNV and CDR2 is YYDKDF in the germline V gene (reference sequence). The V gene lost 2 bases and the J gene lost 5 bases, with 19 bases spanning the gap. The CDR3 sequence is CATSRQPRGGSHNEQFF. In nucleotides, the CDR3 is TGTGCCACCAGCAGACAACCTCGGGGCGGGTCCCACAATGAGCAGTTCTTC.

CDR3 DNA sequence: TGTGCCAGCAGCTTATTCTCCGGGACTGACTATGGCTACACCTTC. This sequence encodes CASSLFSGTDYGYTF. This chain joins TRBV7-8 and TRBJ1-2; D is perhaps TRBD1 (5 bases). The CDR3 is made up of 15 amino acids. Germline V gene lookup returns CDR1 SGHVS and CDR2 FQNEAQ. With 2 bases removed from V and 3 bases from J, the gap between germline ends came to 13 bases.

The CDR3 sequence is CASSSTLEQGVGTDTQYF. The CDR3 DNA reads TGTGCCAGCAGTTCCACTCTCGAACAGGGGGTCGGCACAGATACGCAGTATTTT. V usage is TRBV28 and J usage is TRBJ2-3, with 8 bases matching TRBD1. CDR3 size: 18 residues. The V segment lost 4 bases and the J segment 1 base; nucleotides outside the gene matches: 13. The germline V gene has CDR1 MDHEN and CDR2 SYDVKM.

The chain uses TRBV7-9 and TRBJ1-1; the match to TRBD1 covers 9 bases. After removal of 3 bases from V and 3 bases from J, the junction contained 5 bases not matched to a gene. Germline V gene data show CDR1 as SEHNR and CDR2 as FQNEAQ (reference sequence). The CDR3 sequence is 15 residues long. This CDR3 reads CASSFGTGIDTEAFF. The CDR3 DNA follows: TGTGCCAGCAGCTTCGGGACAGGGATAGACACTGAAGCTTTCTTT. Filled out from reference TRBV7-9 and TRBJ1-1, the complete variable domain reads DTGVSQNPRHKITKRGQNVTFRCDPISEHNRLYWYRQTLGQGPEFLTYFQNEAQLEKSRLLSDRFSAERPKGSFSTLEIQRTEQGDSAMYLCASSFGTGIDTEAFFGQGTRLTVV.

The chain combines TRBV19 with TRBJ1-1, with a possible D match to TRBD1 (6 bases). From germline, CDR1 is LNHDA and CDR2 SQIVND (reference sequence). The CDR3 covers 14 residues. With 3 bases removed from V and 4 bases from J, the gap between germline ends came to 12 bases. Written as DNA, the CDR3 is TGTGCCAGTAGTATTTGGGGGGCTGGCACTGAAGCTTTCTTT. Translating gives CASSIWGAGTEAFF.